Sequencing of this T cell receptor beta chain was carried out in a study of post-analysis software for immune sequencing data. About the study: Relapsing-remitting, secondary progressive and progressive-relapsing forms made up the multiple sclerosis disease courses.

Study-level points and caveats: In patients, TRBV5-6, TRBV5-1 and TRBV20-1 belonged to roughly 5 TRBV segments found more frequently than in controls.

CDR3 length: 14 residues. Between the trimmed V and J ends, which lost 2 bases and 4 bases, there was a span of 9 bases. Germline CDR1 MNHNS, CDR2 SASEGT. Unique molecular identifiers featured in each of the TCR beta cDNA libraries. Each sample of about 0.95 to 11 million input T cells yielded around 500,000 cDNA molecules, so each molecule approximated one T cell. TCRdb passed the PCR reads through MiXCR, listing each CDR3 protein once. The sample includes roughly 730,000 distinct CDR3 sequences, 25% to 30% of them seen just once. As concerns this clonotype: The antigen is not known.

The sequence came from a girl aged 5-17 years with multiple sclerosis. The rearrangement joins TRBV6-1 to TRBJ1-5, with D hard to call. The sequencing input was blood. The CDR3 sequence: CASSERVLNQPQHF. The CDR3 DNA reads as TGTGCCAGCAGTGAAAGGGTTTTAAATCAGCCCCAGCATTTT.